These 14 T cell receptor beta chains originate from one sample sequenced in a study of shared clonotypes between healthy human individuals. Assay used: immunoSEQ multiplex PCR; TCRdb lists only in-frame clones, some missing. The table has about 2.1 million clones, approximately 94% seen once; the top ten hold under 2%. Naive CD8 cells lacked CD45RO, underwent positive selection for CCR7 and left out terminally differentiated effector memory CD45RA+ cells. Sequenced: naive CD8+ T cells from PBMCs. Receptors were obtained from a man younger than 30 in good health. Some clones in this sample may be carry-over from other donors' samples.

The chain combines TRBV5-5 with TRBJ2-1, with 10 nucleotides matching TRBD2. From germline, CDR1 is SGHKS and CDR2 YYEKEE (reference sequence). The CDR3 length is 17 residues. The ends lost 3 bases at V and 9 bases at J; junction bases unmatched: 15. CDR3 nucleotides: TGTGCCAGCAGCTCGCGACAAGCGGGAGGGACGGTAGGTGAGCAGTTCTTC. It yields the protein CASSSRQAGGTVGEQFF.

This chain links TRBV5-1 with TRBJ1-1, with 11 nucleotides matching TRBD1. This CDR3 is 17 amino acids long. With V trimmed by 0 bases and J by 4 bases, 8 bases remained unmatched. Germline CDR1 reads SGHRS; CDR2 reads YFSETQ. The DNA for the CDR3 is TGCGCCAGCAGCTTGGTAATTAGGGGACAGGGGGGCACTGAAGCTTTCTTT. Its protein is CASSLVIRGQGGTEAFF.

The V call is TRBV18, the J call TRBJ2-6; D might be TRBD2 (6 bases). The CDR3 has 18 residues. Trimming shortened V by 6 bases and J by 0 bases, and 18 bases separated the two germline ends. CDR1 and CDR2 (germline): KGHSH, LQKENI. CDR3 DNA: TGTGCCAGCTCCCAAACTTTAGCGGATCCCTCTGGGGCCAACGTCCTGACTTTC. Translation gives CASSQTLADPSGANVLTF.

This clone was counted a few times. The rearrangement links TRBV27 to TRBJ1-1; D gene unclear. Germline V CDR1 and CDR2: MNHEY, SMNVEV (reference sequence). V was clipped by 6 bases and J by 1 base, with 12 bases between them. The CDR3 is made up of 14 amino acids. The CDR3 bases are TGTGCCAGCAGGGTGACGCGATCGAACACTGAAGCTTTCTTT. It translates to CASRVTRSNTEAFF.

V and J are TRBV9 and TRBJ2-7; D is unresolved. Germline CDR1 and CDR2: SGDLS and YYNGEE. The CDR3 is 13 residues long. Trimming stripped 1 base from V and 2 bases from J, with 7 bases between. This CDR3 is CASSVSSAYEQYF. The CDR3 DNA is TGTGCCAGCAGCGTATCCTCAGCCTACGAGCAGTACTTC.

The chain couples TRBV29-1 to TRBJ1-1; no reliable D call. There are 14 residues in the CDR3. Germline CDR1 and CDR2: SQVTM and ANQGSEA. The V gene lost 3 bases and the J gene lost 4 bases, with 15 bases spanning the gap. CDR3 nucleotides: TGCAGCGTTGAGAACGCTGGGTTGGGCACTGAAGCTTTCTTT. Protein sequence: CSVENAGLGTEAFF.

This clone was observed a few times. The J gene is TRBJ2-2, the V gene TRBV4-1; no reliable D call. The CDR3 runs 14 residues. V was cut by 3 bases and J by 6 bases, with 11 bases left in between. Germline V gene data show CDR1 as MGHRA and CDR2 as YSYEKL. The CDR3 sequence: CASSQRRFAGELFF. The CDR3 DNA reads as TGCGCCAGCAGCCAGCGTAGGTTTGCCGGGGAGCTGTTTTTT.

A single count supports this clone. The chain is built from TRBV28 and TRBJ2-7; D is perhaps TRBD2 (5 bases). Per the germline V gene, CDR1 is MDHEN and CDR2 is SYDVKM. Trimming cost V 11 bases and J 0 bases, with 14 bases left between them. CDR3 length: 13 residues. The CDR3 sequence: CAALGISSYEQYF. In DNA, the CDR3 is TGTGCCGCCCTCGGGATCAGCTCCTACGAGCAGTACTTC.

The chain recombines TRBV13 with TRBJ1-4, with D possibly matching TRBD1 (5 bases). There are 14 residues in the CDR3. V shed 0 bases and J shed 8 bases, with 10 bases lying between them. The germline gives CDR1 PRHDT, CDR2 FYEKMQ (reference sequence). CDR3 protein: CASSLGVREEKLFF. CDR3 bases: TGTGCCAGCAGCTTAGGGGTCAGGGAGGAAAAACTGTTTTTT.

The V call is TRBV7-3, the J call TRBJ2-1, with TRBD2 matching over 8 bases. J was trimmed by 7 bases and V by 2 bases; bases with no gene match: 4. The CDR3 sequence is 14 residues long. Germline V gene lookup returns CDR1 SGHTA and CDR2 FQGTGA. The CDR3 nucleotides read TGTGCCAGCAGCTTACTAGCGGGTTTTAATGAGCAGTTCTTC. Translating gives CASSLLAGFNEQFF.

DNA for the CDR3: TGTGCCAGCAGTTCGATCGGACTAGCGGAATCCTCTGGGGCCAACGTCCTGACTTTC. Translating gives CASSSIGLAESSGANVLTF. The chain joins TRBV27 to TRBJ2-6; TRBD2 agrees at 10 bases. This CDR3 is built from 19 residues. The V segment lost 4 bases and the J segment 0 bases; nucleotides outside the gene matches: 9. Looked up from germline, CDR1 is MNHEY and CDR2 is SMNVEV (reference sequence).

This chain joins TRBV7-2 and TRBJ1-3; D might be TRBD1 (6 bases). CDR3 length: 14 residues. Germline V lookup: CDR1 SGHTA, CDR2 FQGNSA. Trimming removed 1 base at V and 7 bases at J, with 11 bases between. CDR3 nucleotides: TGTGCCAGCAGCTTAGAAGGGGGGTGGAACACCATATATTTT. The encoded protein is CASSLEGGWNTIYF. The full variable domain, completed using reference TRBV7-2 and TRBJ1-3, is GAGVSQSPSNKVTEKGKDVELRCDPISGHTALYWYRQSLGQGLEFLIYFQGNSAPDKSGLPSDRFSAERTGGSVSTLTIQRTQQEDSAVYLCASSLEGGWNTIYFGEGSWLTVV.

This rearrangement joins TRBV6-5 to TRBJ1-1, with 7 bases aligning to TRBD1. Germline CDR1 is MNHEY and CDR2 is SVGAGI. The CDR3 has 16 amino acids. V trimming: 0 bases; J trimming: 1 base; junction bases outside the gene matches: 5. The CDR3 region is CASSYSIHRGNTEAFF. CDR3 nucleotides: TGTGCCAGCAGTTACTCGATTCACAGGGGGAACACTGAAGCTTTCTTT.

V gene TRBV5-1 combines with J gene TRBJ2-3; tentative D call: TRBD1 (6 bases). The CDR3 consists of 15 residues. Trimming left V 2 bases short and J 6 bases short, with 16 bases between. The V gene's germline CDR1 is SGHRS and CDR2 YFSETQ. CDR3 sequence reads: CASSLGQGLRDTQYF. The CDR3 DNA is TGCGCCAGCAGCTTAGGCCAGGGGTTGCGGGATACGCAGTATTTT. Full variable domain (outside the CDR3, taken from reference TRBV5-1 and TRBJ2-3): KAGVTQTPRYLIKTRGQQVTLSCSPISGHRSVSWYQQTPGQGLQFLFEYFSETQRNKGNFPGRFSGRQFSNSRSEMNVSTLELGDSALYLCASSLGQGLRDTQYFGPGTRLTVL.